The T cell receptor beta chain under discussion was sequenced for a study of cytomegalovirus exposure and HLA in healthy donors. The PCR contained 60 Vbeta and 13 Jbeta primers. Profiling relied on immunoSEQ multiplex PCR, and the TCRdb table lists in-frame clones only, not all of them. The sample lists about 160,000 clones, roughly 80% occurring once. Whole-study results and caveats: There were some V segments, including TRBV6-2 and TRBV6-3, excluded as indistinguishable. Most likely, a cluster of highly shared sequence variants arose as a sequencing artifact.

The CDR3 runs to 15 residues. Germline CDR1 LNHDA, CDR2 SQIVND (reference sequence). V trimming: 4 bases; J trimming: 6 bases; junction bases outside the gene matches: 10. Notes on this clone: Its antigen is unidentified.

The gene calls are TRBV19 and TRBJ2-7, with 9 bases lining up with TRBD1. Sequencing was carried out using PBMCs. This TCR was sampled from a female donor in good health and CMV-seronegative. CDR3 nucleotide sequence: TGTGCCAGTAGTACCACGGGACAGGGTTCCCTCGAGCAGTACTTC. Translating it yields CASSTTGQGSLEQYF.